Shown below are 6 T cell receptor beta chains from a single sample sequenced in a study of human T cells and chemical hapten exposure. Sequencing started from total RNA isolated from unfractionated whole blood. TCRdb recomputed calls from the 5' RACE reads with MiXCR, one row per CDR3 protein. The table includes some 78,000 distinct CDR3 sequences, more than 7% detected once. All receptors derive from a male donor in good health.

J is TRBJ1-2 and V is TRBV7-3, with TRBD1 identical over 12 bases. The CDR3 sequence is 15 residues long. V shed 5 bases, J shed 6 bases, and the junction held 7 bases outside the gene matches. Germline CDR1 SGHTA, CDR2 FQGTGA. The CDR3 region has the DNA TGTGCCAGCAGCCAGGAGGGACAGGGGGCCCATGGCTACACCTTC. It yields the protein CASSQEGQGAHGYTF.

This clonotype was detected ten times or more. The rearrangement links TRBV6-1 to TRBJ2-1; possible D gene TRBD2, 5 bases. Between the trimmed V and J ends, which lost 3 bases and 4 bases, there was a span of 10 bases. This CDR3 is built from 14 residues. Germline V gives CDR1 MNHNS, CDR2 SASEGT. The CDR3 protein is CASSERANYNEQFF. For the CDR3, the DNA is TGTGCCAGCAGTGAGAGGGCGAATTACAATGAGCAGTTCTTC.

The genes are TRBV10-3 and TRBJ1-1, with 7 bases matching TRBD1. Germline CDR1 reads ENHRY; CDR2 reads SYGVKD. The ends lost 1 base at V and 5 bases at J; junction bases unmatched: 10. This CDR3 has 16 residues. CDR3 loop: CAISEFKSPTGTEAFF. The CDR3, as DNA: TGTGCCATCAGTGAGTTTAAAAGTCCGACAGGGACTGAAGCTTTCTTT.

The rearrangement joins TRBV5-5 to TRBJ1-2; D not certain. Trimming removed 6 bases at V and 5 bases at J, with 14 bases between. This CDR3 region has 13 residues. Germline loops: CDR1 SGHKS, CDR2 YYEKEE (reference sequence). CDR3 in amino acids: CASNQARPYGYTF. As DNA, the CDR3 is TGTGCCAGCAATCAAGCGCGCCCGTATGGCTACACCTTC. Based on the CDR3 plus reference TRBV5-5 and TRBJ1-2, the full variable domain is DAGVTQSPTHLIKTRGQQVTLRCSPISGHKSVSWYQQVLGQGPQFIFQYYEKEERGRGNFPDRFSARQFPNYSSELNVNALLLGDSALYLCASNQARPYGYTFGSGTRLTVV.

CDR3 DNA: TGTGCCAGCAGCTTAGTGGGGCTAGTCAATGAGCAGTTCTTC. Residues: CASSLVGLVNEQFF. J is TRBJ2-1 and V is TRBV7-9, with D possibly matching TRBD1 (5 bases). The CDR3 has 14 amino acids. Germline loops: CDR1 SEHNR, CDR2 FQNEAQ (reference sequence). The V and J ends lost 1 base and 6 bases respectively, with 10 bases between them.

V gene TRBV19 combines with J gene TRBJ1-6; D not certain. CDR3 length equals 16 residues. Per germline, CDR1 LNHDA and CDR2 SQIVND (reference sequence). Trimming left V 3 bases short and J 14 bases short, with 23 bases between. The CDR3 loop reads CASSINGRRPLQTLHF. CDR3 nucleotide sequence: TGTGCCAGTAGTATTAACGGGAGACGGCCACTTCAGACCCTCCACTTT. Full variable domain (missing parts from reference TRBV19 and TRBJ1-6): DGGITQSPKYLFRKEGQNVTLSCEQNLNHDAMYWYRQDPGQGLRLIYYSQIVNDFQKGDIAEGYSVSREKKESFPLTVTSAQKNPTAFYLCASSINGRRPLQTLHFGNGTRLTVT.